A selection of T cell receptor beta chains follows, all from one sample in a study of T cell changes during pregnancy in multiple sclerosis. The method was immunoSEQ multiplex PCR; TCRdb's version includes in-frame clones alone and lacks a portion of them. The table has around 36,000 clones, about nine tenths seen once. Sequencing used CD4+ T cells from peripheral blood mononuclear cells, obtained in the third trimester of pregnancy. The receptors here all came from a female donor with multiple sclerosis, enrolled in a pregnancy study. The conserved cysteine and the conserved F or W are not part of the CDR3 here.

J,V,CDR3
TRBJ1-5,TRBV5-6,ASSLALGHQPQH
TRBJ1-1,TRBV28,ASSLYFNQGVTEAF
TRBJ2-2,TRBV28,ASSPIRGPGTGHTGELF
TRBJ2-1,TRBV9,ASSVGPAGASNEQF
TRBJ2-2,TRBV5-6,ASSFLAGASGELF
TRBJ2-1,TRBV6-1,ASSDPGLAAWFPF
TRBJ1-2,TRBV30,AWTQTGHGYT
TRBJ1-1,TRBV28,ASTQGWGTEAF
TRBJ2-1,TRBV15,ATSRVQPRDEQF
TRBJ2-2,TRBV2,ASRGLAGAAGELF
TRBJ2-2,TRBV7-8,ASSLNRVTGELF
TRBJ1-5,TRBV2,ASSTGVYQPQH
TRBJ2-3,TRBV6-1,ASSESGRTDTQY
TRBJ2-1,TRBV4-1,ASSSWTSGSSYNEQF
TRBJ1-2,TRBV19,ASSPGEGRLNYGYT
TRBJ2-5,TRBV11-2,ASSPRDRAETQY
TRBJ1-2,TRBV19,ASSIQGAGGT
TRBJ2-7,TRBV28,ASIRGAGALYEQY
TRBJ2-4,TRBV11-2,ASSYDPGQKNIQY
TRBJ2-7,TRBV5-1,ASSLTTSGIREQY
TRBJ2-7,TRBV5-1,ASSPVLGTGSSYEQY
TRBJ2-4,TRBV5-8,ASSLLTEWRGKNIQY
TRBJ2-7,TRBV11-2,ASSGESGRAHYEQY
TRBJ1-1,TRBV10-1,ASSEQTGREAF
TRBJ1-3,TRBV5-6,ASSLIGRGRVNSGNTIY
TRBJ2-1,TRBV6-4,ASSDFSGSPF
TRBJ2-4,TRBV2,ASSEEDNGVKNIQY
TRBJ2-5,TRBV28,ASRTVGRETQY
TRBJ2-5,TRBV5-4,ASSGDSNEPQY
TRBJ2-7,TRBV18,ASSPSLGGSSYEQY
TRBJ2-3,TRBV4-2,ASSQGGGDTDTQY
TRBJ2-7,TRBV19,ASSFGASYEQY
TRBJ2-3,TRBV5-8,ASSLGNAGGPDTQY
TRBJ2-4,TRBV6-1,ASSDQGLLAKNIQY